This TCR beta chain was observed in a study of blood T cell repertoires in COVID-19. Per the original methods: Reference gene primer amplification yielded estimated nucleated cell counts. Profiled with immunoSEQ multiplex PCR; TCRdb holds only in-frame clones, not every one. Clone size and V and J calls were adopted from that table, with D and trimming inferred from the DNA. Here the sample spans approximately 190,000 clones, over 80% being singletons. This CDR3 is 13 amino acids long. With V trimmed by 7 bases and J by 7 bases, 8 bases remained unmatched. Germline V gene data show CDR1 as SGHRS and CDR2 as YFSETQ.

The receptor was isolated from a woman aged 40-49 years with acute or convalescent COVID-19. The sequenced sample was peripheral blood. J is TRBJ2-1 and V is TRBV5-1; 7 bases agree with TRBD1. The CDR3 region is CASRHLQGNEQFF. The CDR3 DNA follows: TGCGCCAGCCGACACCTACAGGGGAATGAGCAGTTCTTC.